The clone carrying this T cell receptor (beta chain) was observed a few times. What it recognizes is unknown. Germline V gene sequence: CDR1 DFQATT, CDR2 SNEGSKA (reference sequence). The V and J ends lost 0 bases and 0 bases respectively, with 11 bases between them. This CDR3 is built from 15 residues. The sample comes from a study of blood T cells in healthy people across ages. Study outcomes and limitations: Diversity figures derived from one million T cells were judged to underestimate the true value.

The authors ran a second PCR of about 6 to 12 cycles using a sample-barcoded 5' primer and a J-beta primer mix. Using its own MiXCR run on the 5' RACE reads, TCRdb lists one record per CDR3 protein. The table records over 700,000 distinct CDR3 sequences, 53% of them present only once. Donors were healthy Caucasian individuals from Russia aged about 6 to 90. PBMCs were isolated at a quantity of at least 6 million per sample. The rearrangement joins TRBV20-1 to TRBJ1-2, with TRBD1 as a possible D gene (6 bases). Sequencing was performed on blood. The receptor comes from an older man in good health. CDR3 bases: TGCAGTGCTAGAGACGATACAGGGACTAACTATGGCTACACCTTC. It specifies CSARDDTGTNYGYTF.